This TCR beta chain was sequenced for a study of molecular identifiers for immune sequencing clone quantification. In the study overall: With replicates, the RNA of about 20,000 or 100,000 naive CD8 cells was split five ways and four were sequenced.

Naive CD8 T cell sorting was performed on the CD8+CD4-CCR7+CD45RA+ phenotype. TCRdb independently ran MiXCR on the PCR reads; one entry per CDR3 protein. This table has over 600,000 distinct CDR3 sequences, 15% to 20% appearing once. This clonotype was observed a handful of times. Germline V CDR1 and CDR2: LNHDA, SQIVND (reference sequence). With 3 bases clipped from V and 1 base from J, the junction kept 5 bases outside the gene matches. The CDR3 runs to 16 residues. This receptor was identified in a human donor in good health. Some libraries in this study had Jurkat cell RNA spiked in. Sequencing used naive CD8+ T cells from blood, with Jurkat cell RNA spiked in. Regarding subset: FACS-sorted CD8+CD4-CCR7+CD45RA+ naive T cells. The chain employs TRBV19 and TRBJ1-5; 8 positions agree with TRBD1. As DNA, the CDR3 is TGTGCCAGTAGTATGGGAGACAGGGGAAGCAATCAGCCCCAGCATTTT. Its translation is CASSMGDRGSNQPQHF.